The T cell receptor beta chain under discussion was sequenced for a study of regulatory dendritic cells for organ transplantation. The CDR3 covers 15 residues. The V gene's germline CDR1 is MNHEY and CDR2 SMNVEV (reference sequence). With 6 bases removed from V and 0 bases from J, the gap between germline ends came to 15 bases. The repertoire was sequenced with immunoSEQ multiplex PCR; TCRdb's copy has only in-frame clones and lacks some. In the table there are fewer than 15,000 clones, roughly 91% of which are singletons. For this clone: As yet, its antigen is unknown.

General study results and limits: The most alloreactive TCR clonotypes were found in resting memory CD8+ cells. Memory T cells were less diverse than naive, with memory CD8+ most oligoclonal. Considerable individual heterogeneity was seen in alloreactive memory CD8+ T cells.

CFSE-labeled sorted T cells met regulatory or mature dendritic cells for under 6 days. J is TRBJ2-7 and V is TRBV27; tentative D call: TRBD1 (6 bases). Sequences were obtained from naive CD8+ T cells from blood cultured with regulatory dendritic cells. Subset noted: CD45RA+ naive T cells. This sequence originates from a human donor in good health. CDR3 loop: CASRGWADSSYEQYF. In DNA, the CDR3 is TGTGCCAGCAGGGGGTGGGCGGACAGCTCCTACGAGCAGTACTTC.